A single T cell receptor (beta chain) is shown here with its context. The target antigen is unknown. V lost 7 bases and J lost 4, with 9 bases in between. This CDR3 region has 12 residues. The record originates from a study of T-cell memory formation after mild COVID-19. Study-level results: Shrinking CD4+ clones were chiefly CM and EM; CD8+ ones were chiefly EMRA. Contracting clones from day 15 to 85 had balanced CD4/CD8; later expanders favoured CD4+.

A 5'RACE reaction primed in the constant segment made cDNA libraries of TCR alpha and TCR beta, and these carried sample barcodes and UMIs. Each CDR3 protein is one row after TCRdb ran MiXCR on the 5' RACE reads. The sample has 110,000 or so distinct CDR3 sequences, about 24% seen once. The clonotype originates from a man aged 18 to 29 who had mild COVID-19 (a few samples of this study predate the infection). Cell type and time point are not known. Sample: PBMCs or a T cell subset sorted from them (not recorded which). The V gene is TRBV12-3 or TRBV12-4, the J gene TRBJ2-3; possibly TRBD1 for D (6 bases). CDR3 sequence (DNA): TGTGCCAGCACCAGGGGCGCAGATACGCAGTATTTT. It codes for CASTRGADTQYF.